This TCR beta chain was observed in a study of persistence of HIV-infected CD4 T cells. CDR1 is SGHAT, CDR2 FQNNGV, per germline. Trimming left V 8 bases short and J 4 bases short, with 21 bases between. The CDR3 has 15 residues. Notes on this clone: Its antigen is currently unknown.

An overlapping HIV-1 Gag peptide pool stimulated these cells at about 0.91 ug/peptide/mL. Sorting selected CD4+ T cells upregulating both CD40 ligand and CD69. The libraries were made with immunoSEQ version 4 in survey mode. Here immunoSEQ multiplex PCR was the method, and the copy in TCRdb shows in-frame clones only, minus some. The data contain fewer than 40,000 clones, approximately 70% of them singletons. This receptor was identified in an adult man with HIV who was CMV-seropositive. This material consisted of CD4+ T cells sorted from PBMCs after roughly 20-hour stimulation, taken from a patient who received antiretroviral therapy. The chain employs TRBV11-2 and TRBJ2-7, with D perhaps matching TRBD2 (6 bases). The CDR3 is CASQRGGLRAYEQYF. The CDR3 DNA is TGTGCCAGCCAACGGGGAGGACTGAGGGCTTACGAGCAGTACTTC.